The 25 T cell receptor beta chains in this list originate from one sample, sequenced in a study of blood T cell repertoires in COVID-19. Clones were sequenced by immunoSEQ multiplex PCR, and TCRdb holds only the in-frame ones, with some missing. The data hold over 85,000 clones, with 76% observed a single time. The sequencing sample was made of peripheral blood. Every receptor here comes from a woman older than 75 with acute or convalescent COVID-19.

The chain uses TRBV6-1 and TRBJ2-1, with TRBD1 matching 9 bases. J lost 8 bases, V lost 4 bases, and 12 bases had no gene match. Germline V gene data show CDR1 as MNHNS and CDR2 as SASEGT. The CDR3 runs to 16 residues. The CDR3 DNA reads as TGTGCCAGCAGTGCGTCGGCGGGACAGGGATTTTATGAGCAGTTCTTC. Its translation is CASSASAGQGFYEQFF.

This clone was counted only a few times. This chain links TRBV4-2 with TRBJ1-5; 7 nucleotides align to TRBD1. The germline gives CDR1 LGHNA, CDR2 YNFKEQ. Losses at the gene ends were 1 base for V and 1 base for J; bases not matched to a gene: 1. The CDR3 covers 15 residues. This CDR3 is CASSQGQGSNQPQHF. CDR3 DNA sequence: TGTGCCAGCAGCCAAGGACAGGGAAGCAATCAGCCCCAGCATTTT.

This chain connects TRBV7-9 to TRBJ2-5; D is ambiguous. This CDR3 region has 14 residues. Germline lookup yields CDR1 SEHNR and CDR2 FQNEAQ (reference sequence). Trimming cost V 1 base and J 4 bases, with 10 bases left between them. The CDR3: CASSLGVARETQYF. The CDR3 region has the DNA TGTGCCAGCAGCTTAGGAGTCGCGCGAGAGACCCAGTACTTC. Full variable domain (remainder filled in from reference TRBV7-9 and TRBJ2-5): DTGVSQNPRHKITKRGQNVTFRCDPISEHNRLYWYRQTLGQGPEFLTYFQNEAQLEKSRLLSDRFSAERPKGSFSTLEIQRTEQGDSAMYLCASSLGVARETQYFGPGTRLLVL.

The DNA of the CDR3 is TGTGCCAGCAGCCTGACATCTAGCACAGATACGCAGTATTTT. It translates to CASSLTSSTDTQYF. The chain has TRBV11-3 and TRBJ2-3; D is uncertain. The CDR3 runs 14 residues. The V end was cut by 5 bases, the J end by 0 bases, with 9 bases between. The germline gives CDR1 SGHNT, CDR2 YENEEA.

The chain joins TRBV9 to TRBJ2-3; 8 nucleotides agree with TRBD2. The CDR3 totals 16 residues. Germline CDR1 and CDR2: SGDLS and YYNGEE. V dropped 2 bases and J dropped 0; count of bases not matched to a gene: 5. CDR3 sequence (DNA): TGTGCCAGCAGCGTTTCGGCTAGCGGGAGCACAGATACGCAGTATTTT. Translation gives CASSVSASGSTDTQYF.

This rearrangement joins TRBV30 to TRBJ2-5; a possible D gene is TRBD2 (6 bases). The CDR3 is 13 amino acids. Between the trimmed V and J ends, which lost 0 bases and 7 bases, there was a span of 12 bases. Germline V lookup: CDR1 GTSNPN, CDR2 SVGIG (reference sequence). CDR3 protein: CAWSVTGVGTQYF. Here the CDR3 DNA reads TGTGCCTGGAGTGTAACGGGGGTTGGGACCCAGTACTTC.

The CDR3 protein is CASSSDGHSTYEQYF. The CDR3 DNA reads TGTGCCAGCAGCTCAGACGGACATAGTACGTACGAGCAGTACTTC. The gene calls are TRBV7-2 and TRBJ2-7, with a weak D call TRBD1 (5 bases). Trimming stripped 4 bases from V and 4 bases from J, with 17 bases between. Germline CDR1 is SGHTA and CDR2 is FQGNSA. The CDR3 is 15 residues long.

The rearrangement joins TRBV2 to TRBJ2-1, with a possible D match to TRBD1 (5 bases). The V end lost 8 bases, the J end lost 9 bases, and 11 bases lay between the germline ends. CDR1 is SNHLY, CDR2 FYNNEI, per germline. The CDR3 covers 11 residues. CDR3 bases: TGTGCCAGCGCAGGGTACGGTGAGCAGTTCTTC. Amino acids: CASAGYGEQFF.

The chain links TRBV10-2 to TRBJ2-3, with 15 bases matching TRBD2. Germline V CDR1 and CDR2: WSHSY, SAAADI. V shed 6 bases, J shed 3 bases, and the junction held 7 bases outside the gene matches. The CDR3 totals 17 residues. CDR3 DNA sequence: TGCGCCAGCAGGGCCGGGACTAGCGGGAGGAGAACAGATACGCAGTATTTT. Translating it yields CASRAGTSGRRTDTQYF.

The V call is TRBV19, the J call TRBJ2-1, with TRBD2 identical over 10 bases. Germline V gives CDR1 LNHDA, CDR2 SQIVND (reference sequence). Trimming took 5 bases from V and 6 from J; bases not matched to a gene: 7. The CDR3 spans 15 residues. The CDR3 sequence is CASSLPGTSANEQFF. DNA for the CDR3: TGTGCCAGTAGTCTTCCCGGGACTAGCGCCAATGAGCAGTTCTTC.

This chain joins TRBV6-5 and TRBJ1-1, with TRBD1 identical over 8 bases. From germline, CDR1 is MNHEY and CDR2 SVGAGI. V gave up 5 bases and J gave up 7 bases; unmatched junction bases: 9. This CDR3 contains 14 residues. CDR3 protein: CASSKRRDRLEAFF. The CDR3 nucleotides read TGTGCCAGCAGTAAACGGAGGGACAGGCTTGAAGCTTTCTTT.

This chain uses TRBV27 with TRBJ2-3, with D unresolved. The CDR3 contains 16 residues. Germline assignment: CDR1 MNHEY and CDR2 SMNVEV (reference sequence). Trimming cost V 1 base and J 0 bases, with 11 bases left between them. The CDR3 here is CASSLLSNPSTDTQYF. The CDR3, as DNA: TGTGCCAGCAGTTTATTATCTAATCCTAGCACAGATACGCAGTATTTT.

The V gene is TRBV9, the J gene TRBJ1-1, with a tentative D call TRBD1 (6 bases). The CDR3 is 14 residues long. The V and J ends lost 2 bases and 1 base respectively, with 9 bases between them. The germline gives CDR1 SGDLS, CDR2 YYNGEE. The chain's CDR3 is CASSVTGENTEAFF. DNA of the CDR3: TGTGCCAGCAGCGTGACAGGTGAGAACACTGAAGCTTTCTTT.

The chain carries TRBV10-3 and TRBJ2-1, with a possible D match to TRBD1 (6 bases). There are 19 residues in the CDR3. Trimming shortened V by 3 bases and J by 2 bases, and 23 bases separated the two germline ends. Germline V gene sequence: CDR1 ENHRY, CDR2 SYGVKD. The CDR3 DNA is TGTGCCATCAGTGAAAACACAGGGACCGGCACAATTGCCTACAATGAGCAGTTCTTC. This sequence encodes CAISENTGTGTIAYNEQFF.

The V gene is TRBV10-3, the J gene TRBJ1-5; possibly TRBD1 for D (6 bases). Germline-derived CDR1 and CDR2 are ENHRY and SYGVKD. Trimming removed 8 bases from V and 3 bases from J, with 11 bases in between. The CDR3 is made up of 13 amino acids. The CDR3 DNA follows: TGTGCCATCGCCGGACAGTTCAATCAGCCCCAGCATTTT. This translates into CAIAGQFNQPQHF.

The CDR3 spells CASSRENNEKLFF. The CDR3 nucleotides read TGTGCCAGCTCACGAGAAAATAATGAAAAACTGTTTTTT. The V gene is TRBV18, the J gene TRBJ1-4; no clear D gene. There are 13 residues in the CDR3. Germline assignment: CDR1 KGHSH and CDR2 LQKENI. V was pared by 4 bases and J by 4 bases, with 7 bases between.

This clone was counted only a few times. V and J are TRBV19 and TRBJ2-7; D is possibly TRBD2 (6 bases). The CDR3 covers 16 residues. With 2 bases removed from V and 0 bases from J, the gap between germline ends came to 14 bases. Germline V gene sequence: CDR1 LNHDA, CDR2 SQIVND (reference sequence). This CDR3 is CASSIRGGPSSYEQYF. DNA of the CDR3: TGTGCCAGTAGTATACGAGGAGGGCCAAGCTCCTACGAGCAGTACTTC.

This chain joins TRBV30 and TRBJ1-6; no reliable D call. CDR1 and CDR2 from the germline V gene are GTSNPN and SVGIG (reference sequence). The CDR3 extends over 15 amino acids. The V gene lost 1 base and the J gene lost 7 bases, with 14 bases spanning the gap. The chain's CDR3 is CAWSGITRLNSPLHF. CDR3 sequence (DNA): TGTGCCTGGAGTGGCATCACACGCTTGAATTCACCCCTCCACTTT. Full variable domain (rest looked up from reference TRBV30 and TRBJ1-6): SQTIHQWPATLVQPVGSPLSLECTVEGTSNPNLYWYRQAAGRGLQLLFYSVGIGQISSEVPQNLSASRPQDRQFILSSKKLLLSDSGFYLCAWSGITRLNSPLHFGNGTRLTVT.

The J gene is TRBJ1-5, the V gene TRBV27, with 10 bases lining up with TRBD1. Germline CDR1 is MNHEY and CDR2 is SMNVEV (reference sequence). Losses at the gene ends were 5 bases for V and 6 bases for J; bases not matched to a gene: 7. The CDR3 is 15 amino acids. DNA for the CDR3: TGTGCCAGCAGTGAGGGACAGGGGATTATTCAGCCCCAGCATTTT. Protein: CASSEGQGIIQPQHF.

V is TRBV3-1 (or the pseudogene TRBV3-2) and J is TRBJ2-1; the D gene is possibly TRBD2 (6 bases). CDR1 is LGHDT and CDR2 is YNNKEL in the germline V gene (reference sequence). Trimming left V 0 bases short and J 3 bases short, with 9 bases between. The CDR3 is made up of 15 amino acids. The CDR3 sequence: CASSQDAGRYNEQFF. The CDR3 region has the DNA TGTGCCAGCAGCCAAGATGCGGGGCGCTACAATGAGCAGTTCTTC.

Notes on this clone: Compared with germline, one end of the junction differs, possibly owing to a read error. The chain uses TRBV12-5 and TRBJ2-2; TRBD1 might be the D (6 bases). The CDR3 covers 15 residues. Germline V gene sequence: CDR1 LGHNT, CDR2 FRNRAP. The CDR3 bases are TGTGCTAGTGGTTTGGGGACAGCGAAGACCGGGGAGCTGTTTTTT. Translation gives CASGLGTAKTGELFF.

The CDR3 DNA reads as TGTGCCAGTAGTACGTTAGGCGGGGGGGCATCAGATACGCAGTATTTT. This sequence encodes CASSTLGGGASDTQYF. The chain links TRBV19 to TRBJ2-3; 9 nucleotides line up with TRBD2. This CDR3 is 16 amino acids long. CDR1 is LNHDA and CDR2 is SQIVND in the germline V gene (reference sequence). The J segment lost 4 bases and the V segment lost 4 bases, leaving 9 bases of the junction unmatched.

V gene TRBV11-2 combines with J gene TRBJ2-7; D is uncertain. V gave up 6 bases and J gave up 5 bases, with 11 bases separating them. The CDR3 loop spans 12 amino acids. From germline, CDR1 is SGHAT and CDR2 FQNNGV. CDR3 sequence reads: CASRHRRDEQYF. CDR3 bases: TGTGCCAGCAGACACCGGAGAGACGAGCAGTACTTC.

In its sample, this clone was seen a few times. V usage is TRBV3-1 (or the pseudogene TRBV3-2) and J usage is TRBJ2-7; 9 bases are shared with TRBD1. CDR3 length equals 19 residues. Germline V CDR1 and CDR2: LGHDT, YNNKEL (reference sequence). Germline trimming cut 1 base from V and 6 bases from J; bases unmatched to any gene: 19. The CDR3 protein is CASSQGGHRGRDDVGEQYF. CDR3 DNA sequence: TGTGCCAGCAGCCAAGGGGGGCACAGGGGGCGGGATGACGTTGGCGAGCAGTACTTC.

This CDR3 reads CASSQTSYEQYF. CDR3 DNA sequence: TGTGCCAGCAGCCAGACTAGCTACGAGCAGTACTTC. The chain combines TRBV7-9 with TRBJ2-7; weak D call: TRBD2 (6 bases). The CDR3 sequence is 12 residues long. CDR1 is SEHNR and CDR2 is FQNEAQ in the germline V gene (reference sequence). V dropped 5 bases and J dropped 3 bases, with 8 bases sitting between them.